The T cell receptor beta chain under discussion was sequenced for a study of T cell clonotyping in hematopoietic cell transplantation. The wider study: Recipient samples before transplant were obtained post-cytoreduction.

As concerns this clone: Its antigen is as yet unknown.

Time point: recipient sample about 28 days before transplant, after cytoreduction. Recipients were bled about 28 days pretransplant and at posttransplant days 30, 100, 180. Study conclusions and caveats: At the given depth, recipient repertoires were over 97% de novo clonotypes. Recipient TCR diversity dropped after transplant; expanded clonotypes rose from day 30 to 180.

V lost 5 bases, J lost 3 bases, and 4 bases stayed unmatched. Per germline, CDR1 MRHNA and CDR2 SNTAGT. This CDR3 contains 14 residues. Here immunoSEQ multiplex PCR was the method, and the copy in TCRdb shows in-frame clones only, minus some. The sample contains about 8,300 clones, under 85% of which appear only once. The chain links TRBV6-4 to TRBJ1-1, with 9 bases that match TRBD1. This specimen was peripheral blood mononuclear cells, taken before stem cell transplant. The TCR was taken from a man between 60 and 75 years old with acute myeloid leukemia. Some clones in this sample may be carry-over from other donors' samples. The CDR3 loop reads CASSPTGGDTEAFF. CDR3 coding DNA: TGTGCCAGCAGTCCCACAGGGGGCGACACTGAAGCTTTCTTT.